This T cell receptor (beta chain) was sequenced during a study of T-cell reconstitution after alpha-beta-depleted transplantation in children. Trimming took 1 base from V and 13 from J, leaving 18 bases between them. The CDR3 runs to 14 residues. CDR1 is LGHDT, CDR2 YNNKEL, per germline (reference sequence). In this sample, this clonotype turned up a few times. The authors prepared the TCRbeta library with unique molecular identifiers. TCRdb ran MiXCR on the PCR reads and lists one entry per CDR3 protein. The sample includes over 400,000 distinct CDR3 sequences, 12% of them seen just once. The chain carries TRBV3-1 and TRBJ2-3; D is uncertain. This TCR was recovered from a human donor who donated a stem cell graft to a child with combined immunodeficiency. The specimen comprised PBMCs from the stem cell graft donor, sampled from the stem cell graft. CDR3 DNA sequence: TGTGCCAGCAGCCAAGGGTCCGGAAGGGCCGAGGAGTATTTT. Amino acid sequence: CASSQGSGRAEEYF.